Sequencing of this T cell receptor (beta chain) was carried out in a study of graft-versus-host responses after intestinal transplantation. Study-wide context: Recipients received multivisceral, liver-intestinal, or isolated intestinal transplants. Every one of the recipients received anti-thymocyte globulin induction and afterwards took tacrolimus and steroids for 3 to 4 years.

General study results and limits: GvH clones occurred in recipient marrow; some first appeared in ileum or blood. Allograft graft-versus-host to host-versus-graft clonal ratios ran high in patients with graft-donor T cell macrochimerism.

Per germline, CDR1 MNHEY and CDR2 SMNVEV (reference sequence). V was clipped by 5 bases and J by 8 bases, with 18 bases between them. CDR3 size: 14 residues. TCRdb's copy holds only in-frame clones and misses some; the assay was immunoSEQ multiplex PCR. The sample contains roughly 90,000 clones, about 87% of which appear only once. Regarding this clone: The antigen remains unidentified.

Specimen: unstimulated CD4+ T cells sorted from spleen or lymph node cells, collected before transplant. V and J are TRBV27 and TRBJ1-2; the D gene is possibly TRBD1 (5 bases). The clonotype comes from a human donor who was the organ donor for an intestinal transplant. CDR3 in DNA: TGTGCCAGCAGTCGCTGGGGGAGGCAATCCGGCTACACCTTC. Its translation is CASSRWGRQSGYTF.